This T cell receptor beta chain was captured in a study of blood T cell repertoires in COVID-19. Study summary: The United States, Italy and Spain provided the acute and convalescent COVID-19 samples. Nucleic acid was either cDNA or gDNA, and it came from T cells, B-cell-depleted T cells, or PBMCs.

In the original processing: Amplification with reference gene primers provided the estimates of nucleated cell counts. Data came from immunoSEQ multiplex PCR; TCRdb stores just in-frame clones and leaves some out. Clonal size and the V and J genes are those of that table, whereas D and trimming came from the DNA. The table lists under 170,000 clones, approximately 86% of them singletons. Between the trimmed V and J ends, which lost 0 bases and 1 base, there was a span of 10 bases. Germline assignment: CDR1 SGHRS and CDR2 YFSETQ. There are 15 residues in the CDR3. This receptor was obtained from a woman aged 55-70 years with active or convalescent COVID-19. The genes are TRBV5-1 and TRBJ2-5; perhaps TRBD2 as D (7 bases). Material for sequencing was peripheral blood. The CDR3 loop is CASSLGRGPQETQYF. CDR3 sequence (DNA): TGCGCCAGCAGCTTGGGGCGGGGGCCCCAAGAGACCCAGTACTTC.